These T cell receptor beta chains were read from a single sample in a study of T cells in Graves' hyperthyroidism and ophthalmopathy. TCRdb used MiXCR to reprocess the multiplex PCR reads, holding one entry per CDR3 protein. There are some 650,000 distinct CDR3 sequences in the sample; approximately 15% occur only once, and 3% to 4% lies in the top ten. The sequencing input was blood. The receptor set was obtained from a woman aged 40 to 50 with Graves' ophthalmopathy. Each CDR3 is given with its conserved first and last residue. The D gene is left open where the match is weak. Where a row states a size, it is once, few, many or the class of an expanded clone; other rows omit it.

TGTGCCAGCAGTTCGTCCAACACAGGGTGGGACGGCTACACCTTC	CASSSSNTGWDGYTF	TRBJ1-2	TRBV12-3/TRBV12-4	-	-
TGTGCCTGGAGTCCGGGACAGGGTAGACGGCCCCAGCATTTT	CAWSPGQGRRPQHF	TRBJ1-5	TRBV30	-	TRBD1
TGTACCAGCAAGGACGAGCGAGCGAACACCGGGGAGCTGTTTTTT	CTSKDERANTGELFF	TRBJ2-2	TRBV10-3	few	-
TGTGCCAGCAGTCAGAACCCAGGACTAGCTGAGCAGTTCTTC	CASSQNPGLAEQFF	TRBJ2-1	TRBV12-3/TRBV12-4	-	TRBD2
TGTGCCAGCAGTGAATCGGGGCTATATGGCTACACCTTC	CASSESGLYGYTF	TRBJ1-2	TRBV6-1	many	-
TGTGCCAGCAGCTTAGCGTACGGGACAGGGGTCAATGAGCAGTTCTTC	CASSLAYGTGVNEQFF	TRBJ2-1	TRBV11-1	-	TRBD1
TGTGCCAGTAGTATGGACAGGTTTGGCACTGAAGCTTTCTTT	CASSMDRFGTEAFF	TRBJ1-1	TRBV19	few	TRBD1
TGTGCCAGCAACTTAGAGGGGACAGGCTTCTACGAGCAGTACTTC	CASNLEGTGFYEQYF	TRBJ2-7	TRBV7-8	many	TRBD1
TGTGCCAGCAGCTTAGGGAGTTCGGAGCAGCAGTACTTC	CASSLGSSEQQYF	TRBJ2-7	TRBV11-3	few	-
TGCGCCAGCAGCTTGGCAGGGGGCAATGACGAGCAGTACTTC	CASSLAGGNDEQYF	TRBJ2-7	TRBV5-1	many	TRBD1
TGTGCCTGGACTGACTTTTTAGGCTACACCTTC	CAWTDFLGYTF	TRBJ1-2	TRBV30	few	-
TGTGCCAGTAGTACTAGACGGTCAGGTTCCCCCCTCCACTTT	CASSTRRSGSPLHF	TRBJ1-6	TRBV19	few	-
TGTGCCGGCACCCCCGGCCACACCGGGGAGCTGTTTTTT	CAGTPGHTGELFF	TRBJ2-2	TRBV28	once	-
TGTGCCAGCAGTGAAGTTGGGACAGCATCCTACGAGCAGTACTTC	CASSEVGTASYEQYF	TRBJ2-7	TRBV6-1	-	TRBD1
TGTGCCAGCAGCTTATGGGAACTAGAGCAGTACTTC	CASSLWELEQYF	TRBJ2-7	TRBV7-9	many	-
TGTGCCAGCAGTCCGCAGACAGGGGCGGGAGCTAACTATGGCTACACCTTC	CASSPQTGAGANYGYTF	TRBJ1-2	TRBV27	few	TRBD1
TGTGCCAGCAGCCAAGATGGGACAGGAACCAATGAAAAACTGTTTTTT	CASSQDGTGTNEKLFF	TRBJ1-4	TRBV4-2	-	TRBD1
TGCAGTGCTATTAGAACTACCGGGACACCCACTTGGGGGCAGTACTTC	CSAIRTTGTPTWGQYF	TRBJ2-7	TRBV20-1	-	-
TGTGCCAGCTCACCACCGGCAGGTGGGTTTGTCGATACGCAGTATTTT	CASSPPAGGFVDTQYF	TRBJ2-3	TRBV18	many	-
TGTGCCAGCAGCCATCTCAGCGGGAACGAGCAGTACTTC	CASSHLSGNEQYF	TRBJ2-7	TRBV3-1	-	TRBD2
TGTGCCAGCAGCCAAGAGGTCACAGCCAAAAGGCTTGGCTACACCTTC	CASSQEVTAKRLGYTF	TRBJ1-2	TRBV3-1	-	-
TGTGCCAGCAGTTTAGGCGGGAGGGCCGGGGTCCAGTACTTC	CASSLGGRAGVQYF	TRBJ2-5	TRBV12-3/TRBV12-4	few	TRBD2
TGTGCCAGCAGTTTTGCGGTGGGGAACACTGAAGCTTTCTTT	CASSFAVGNTEAFF	TRBJ1-1	TRBV27	few	-
TGTGCCAGCTCACTTGGGGCCGGGGGCGCAGATACGCAGTATTTT	CASSLGAGGADTQYF	TRBJ2-3	TRBV13	many	-
TGTGCCAGCTCACCGACCGGGATATCTTACAATGAGCAGTTCTTC	CASSPTGISYNEQFF	TRBJ2-1	TRBV18	many	-
TGTGCCAGCAGCTTCAGCGGACAGATATACAATGAGCAGTTCTTC	CASSFSGQIYNEQFF	TRBJ2-1	TRBV7-9	many	-
TGTGCCAGCAGTCCCCAGACAACTTCCTACGAGCAGTACTTC	CASSPQTTSYEQYF	TRBJ2-7	TRBV27	many	-